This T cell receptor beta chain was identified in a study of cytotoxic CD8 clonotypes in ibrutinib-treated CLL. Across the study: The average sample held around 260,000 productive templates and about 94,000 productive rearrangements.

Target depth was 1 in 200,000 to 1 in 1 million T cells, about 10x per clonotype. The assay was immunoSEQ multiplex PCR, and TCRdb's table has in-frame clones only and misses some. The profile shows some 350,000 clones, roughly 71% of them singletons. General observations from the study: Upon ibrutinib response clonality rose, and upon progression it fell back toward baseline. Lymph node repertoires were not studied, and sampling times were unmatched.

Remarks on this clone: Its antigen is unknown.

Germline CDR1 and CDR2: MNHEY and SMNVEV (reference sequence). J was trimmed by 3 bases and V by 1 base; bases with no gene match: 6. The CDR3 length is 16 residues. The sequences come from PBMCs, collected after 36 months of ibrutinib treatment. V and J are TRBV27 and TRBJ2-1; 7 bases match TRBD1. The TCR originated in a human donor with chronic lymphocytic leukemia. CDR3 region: CASSLLGPGGYNEQFF. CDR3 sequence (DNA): TGTGCCAGCAGTTTATTGGGGCCAGGGGGCTACAATGAGCAGTTCTTC.